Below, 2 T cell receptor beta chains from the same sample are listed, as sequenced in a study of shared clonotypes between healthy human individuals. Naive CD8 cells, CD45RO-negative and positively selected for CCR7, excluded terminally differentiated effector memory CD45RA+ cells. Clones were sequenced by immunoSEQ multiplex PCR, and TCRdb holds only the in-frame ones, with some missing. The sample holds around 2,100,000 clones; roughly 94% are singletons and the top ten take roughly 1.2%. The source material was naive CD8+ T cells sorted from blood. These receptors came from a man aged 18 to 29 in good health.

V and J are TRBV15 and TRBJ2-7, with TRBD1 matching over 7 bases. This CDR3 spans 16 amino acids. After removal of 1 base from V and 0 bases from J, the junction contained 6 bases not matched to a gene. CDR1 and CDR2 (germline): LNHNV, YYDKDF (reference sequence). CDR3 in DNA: TGTGCCACCAGCAGAGGCGTGACAGGGACCTCCTACGAGCAGTACTTC. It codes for CATSRGVTGTSYEQYF.

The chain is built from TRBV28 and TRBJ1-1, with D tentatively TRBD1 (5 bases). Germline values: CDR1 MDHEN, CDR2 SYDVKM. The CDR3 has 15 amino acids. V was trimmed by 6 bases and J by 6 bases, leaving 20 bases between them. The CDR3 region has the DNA TGTGCCAGCAGCCCAGCTCGGGGGGAGAATTCTGAAGCTTTCTTT. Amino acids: CASSPARGENSEAFF. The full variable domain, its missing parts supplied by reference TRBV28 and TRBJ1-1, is DVKVTQSSRYLVKRTGEKVFLECVQDMDHENMFWYRQDPGLGLRLIYFSYDVKMKEKGDIPEGYSVSREKKERFSLILESASTNQTSMYLCASSPARGENSEAFFGQGTRLTVV.